The 12 T cell receptor beta chains below all came from one sample that was sequenced in a study of identical twins. TCRdb called the 5' RACE reads again in MiXCR, with one record for every CDR3 protein. The sample has 240,000 or so distinct CDR3 sequences, over 9.5% seen once. The source material was memory T cells sorted from blood. These receptors all stem from a man between 50 and 59 years old in good health.

This chain uses TRBV6-1 with TRBJ1-6; no clear D. Trimming took 0 bases from V and 4 from J, leaving 10 bases between them. The CDR3 runs to 16 residues. Germline values: CDR1 MNHNS, CDR2 SASEGT. CDR3 residues: CASSEALSGYNSPLHF. The CDR3 DNA follows: TGTGCCAGCAGTGAAGCTCTTTCCGGATATAATTCACCCCTCCACTTT.

This clonotype appeared many times. This chain links TRBV19 with TRBJ2-1; 8 bases are a match to TRBD2. This CDR3 contains 13 residues. CDR1 and CDR2 (germline): LNHDA, SQIVND (reference sequence). V shed 7 bases, J shed 8 bases, and the junction held 7 bases outside the gene matches. The CDR3 protein is CASKSGSRDEQFF. The DNA for the CDR3 is TGTGCCAGTAAGAGCGGGAGTAGGGATGAGCAGTTCTTC.

The genes are TRBV20-1 and TRBJ2-7; D is possibly TRBD2 (6 bases). Between the trimmed V and J ends, which lost 5 bases and 0 bases, there was a span of 17 bases. CDR1 is DFQATT, CDR2 SNEGSKA, per germline (reference sequence). The CDR3 has 15 residues. This CDR3 is CSAGPGRGSSYEQYF. For the CDR3, the DNA is TGCAGTGCTGGCCCGGGGCGGGGAAGCTCCTACGAGCAGTACTTC.

This clonotype was seen many times. V is TRBV10-3 and J is TRBJ2-2; D call uncertain. The V gene lost 3 bases and the J gene lost 6 bases, with 8 bases spanning the gap. The CDR3 is made up of 13 amino acids. From germline, CDR1 is ENHRY and CDR2 SYGVKD. The CDR3: CAISDTPSGELFF. The DNA of the CDR3 is TGTGCCATCAGTGATACCCCGTCCGGGGAGCTGTTTTTT.

This clonotype has at least ten counts. This chain links TRBV25-1 with TRBJ1-2; D might be TRBD1 (5 bases). Trimming removed 5 bases from V and 2 bases from J, with 12 bases in between. The CDR3 sequence is 14 residues long. From germline, CDR1 is MGHDK and CDR2 SYGVNS. The CDR3 reads CASSSKGLNYGYTF. In DNA form, the CDR3 reads TGTGCCAGCAGTTCGAAGGGGCTGAACTATGGCTACACCTTC.

There are a few counts of this clonotype. The CDR3 region has the DNA TGTGCCAGCAGCCGGCACGTTGGGAACAACAATCAGCCCCAGCATTTT. As protein: CASSRHVGNNNQPQHF. The rearrangement joins TRBV28 to TRBJ1-5; D call uncertain. The CDR3 is 16 amino acids. Germline-derived CDR1 and CDR2 are MDHEN and SYDVKM. Trimming removed 6 bases from V and 3 bases from J, with 18 bases in between.

A few counts support this clonotype. The chain combines TRBV4-3 with TRBJ1-6, with 7 positions matching TRBD1. The CDR3 is made up of 15 amino acids. From germline, CDR1 is LGHNA and CDR2 YSLEER. Trimming at V came to 2 bases and at J to 9 bases, leaving 7 bases not matched to a gene. The CDR3 is CASSQTRQGSSPLHF. CDR3 nucleotide sequence: TGCGCCAGCAGCCAAACTCGACAGGGTAGTTCACCCCTCCACTTT.

In its sample, this clonotype was seen many times. The gene calls are TRBV5-1 and TRBJ2-5; 11 positions match TRBD2. This CDR3 is 15 amino acids long. Looked up from germline, CDR1 is SGHRS and CDR2 is YFSETQ. Trimming at V came to 0 bases and at J to 4 bases, leaving 2 bases not matched to a gene. CDR3 amino acids: CASSLDGLAGETQYF. CDR3 sequence (DNA): TGCGCCAGCAGCTTGGACGGACTAGCGGGAGAGACCCAGTACTTC.

The chain combines TRBV5-5 with TRBJ2-7; D is unresolved. V was cut by 4 bases and J by 2 bases, with 7 bases left in between. Germline CDR1 SGHKS, CDR2 YYEKEE (reference sequence). The CDR3 sequence is 12 residues long. The CDR3 region is CASSPFTYEQYF. The DNA for the CDR3 is TGTGCCAGCAGCCCGTTTACCTACGAGCAGTACTTC. The full variable domain, with the rest looked up from reference TRBV5-5 and TRBJ2-7, is DAGVTQSPTHLIKTRGQQVTLRCSPISGHKSVSWYQQVLGQGPQFIFQYYEKEERGRGNFPDRFSARQFPNYSSELNVNALLLGDSALYLCASSPFTYEQYFGPGTRLTVT.

V is TRBV12-3 or TRBV12-4 and J is TRBJ1-2; D is undetermined. CDR3 length equals 15 residues. V lost 2 bases and J 5 bases, leaving 15 bases between the germline ends. The CDR3 sequence is CASSLLPDGAYGYTF. The CDR3 DNA sequence: TGTGCCAGCAGTTTACTCCCGGACGGTGCGTATGGCTACACCTTC.

A note on this clonotype: One end of the junction fails to match germline, which may point to a read error. The chain combines TRBV20-1 with TRBJ2-7; TRBD1 might be the D (5 bases). This CDR3 spans 12 amino acids. Germline CDR1 reads DFQATT; CDR2 reads SNEGSKA (reference sequence). CDR3 loop: CSGRQRTYEQYF. CDR3 in DNA: TGCAGTGGTAGACAGAGAACCTACGAGCAGTACTTC.

This chain uses TRBV7-3 with TRBJ2-2; D is unresolved. V gave up 2 bases and J gave up 1 base, with 8 bases separating them. Germline CDR1 SGHTA, CDR2 FQGTGA. The CDR3 totals 15 residues. The chain's CDR3 is CASSLGVGNTGELFF. As DNA, the CDR3 is TGTGCCAGCAGCTTAGGGGTGGGGAACACCGGGGAGCTGTTTTTT.